One sample yielded the 10 T cell receptor beta chains listed below, sequenced in a study of OX40 agonist ivuxolimab in advanced cancers. The repertoire was sequenced with immunoSEQ multiplex PCR; TCRdb's copy has only in-frame clones and lacks some. The sample carries tens of thousands of clones, about 80% recorded once. The starting material was CD4+ or CD8+ T cells sorted from blood, obtained in a trial of the OX40 agonist ivuxolimab. The source is an adult with an advanced solid tumor such as melanoma, head and neck, liver or kidney cancer.

The rearrangement joins TRBV6-5 to TRBJ2-2, with TRBD2 matching 7 bases. The J segment lost 3 bases and the V segment lost 4 bases, leaving 8 bases of the junction unmatched. Germline V gives CDR1 MNHEY, CDR2 SVGAGI. The CDR3 contains 16 residues. The CDR3 here is CASSSASGLYTGELFF. The DNA for the CDR3 is TGTGCCAGCAGTTCCGCTAGCGGATTATACACCGGGGAGCTGTTTTTT.

The J gene is TRBJ2-1, the V gene TRBV7-6; 11 nucleotides match TRBD2. This CDR3 contains 16 residues. Germline values: CDR1 SGHVS, CDR2 FNYEAQ. V shed 1 base and J 3 bases; nucleotides not matched to a gene: 2. The CDR3 nucleotides read TGTGCCAGCAGCTTAGAGACTAGCGGGATCTACAATGAGCAGTTCTTC. Amino acid sequence: CASSLETSGIYNEQFF. Using reference TRBV7-6 and TRBJ2-1 for the parts outside the CDR3, the full variable domain is GAGVSQSPRYKVTKRGQDVALRCDPISGHVSLYWYRQALGQGPEFLTYFNYEAQQDKSGLPNDRFSAERPEGSISTLTIQRTEQRDSAMYRCASSLETSGIYNEQFFGPGTRLTVL.

This chain joins TRBV4-1 and TRBJ2-7; the D is unclear. Trimming stripped 0 bases from V and 4 bases from J, with 13 bases between. The length of the CDR3 is 15 residues. CDR1 and CDR2 (germline): MGHRA, YSYEKL. The CDR3 is CASSQDRANLYEQYF. CDR3 DNA sequence: TGCGCCAGCAGCCAAGACCGGGCAAACTTGTACGAGCAGTACTTC.

The chain links TRBV9 to TRBJ2-5; the D is unclear. Trimming pared 6 bases from V and 5 bases from J, leaving 20 bases between. CDR1 and CDR2 from the germline V gene are SGDLS and YYNGEE. The CDR3 extends over 15 amino acids. CDR3 sequence (DNA): TGTGCCAGCACCACTACCGCGGCTAGTCCGGAGACCCAGTACTTC. Residues: CASTTTAASPETQYF.

This clone was seen once. The V call is TRBV29-1, the J call TRBJ2-1, with unresolved D. Trimming removed 3 bases at V and 0 bases at J, with 9 bases between. CDR3 size: 14 residues. Germline values: CDR1 SQVTM, CDR2 ANQGSEA. The CDR3 DNA reads TGCAGCGTTGATTGGAGTTCCTCCTACAATGAGCAGTTCTTC. It encodes CSVDWSSSYNEQFF.

V gene TRBV18 combines with J gene TRBJ2-7; possibly TRBD1 for D (6 bases). There are 13 residues in the CDR3. Looked up from germline, CDR1 is KGHSH and CDR2 is LQKENI. Trimming shortened V by 0 bases and J by 6 bases, and 9 bases separated the two germline ends. The DNA of the CDR3 is TGTGCCAGCTCACCACCGACAGGCATCGAGCAGTACTTC. Amino acid sequence: CASSPPTGIEQYF.

This chain links TRBV7-6 with TRBJ1-4; no firm D call. Germline V gene sequence: CDR1 SGHVS, CDR2 FNYEAQ. This CDR3 comprises 16 residues. Trimming took off 3 bases at V and 3 bases at J, with 14 bases between the two ends. The CDR3 nucleotides are TGTGCCAGCAGCTTCTCTGGGAACCCAGCTAATGAAAAACTGTTTTTT. Protein: CASSFSGNPANEKLFF.

The chain recombines TRBV5-6 with TRBJ2-7, with no clear D. The CDR3 has 11 amino acids. Germline CDR1 reads SGHDT; CDR2 reads YYEEEE. The V end lost 4 bases, the J end lost 3 bases, and 5 bases lay between the germline ends. The CDR3 sequence is CASSKFYEQYF. The CDR3 DNA reads as TGTGCCAGCAGCAAGTTCTACGAGCAGTACTTC.

The V and J genes are TRBV7-8 and TRBJ2-5, with a tentative D call TRBD1 (5 bases). The J call is doubtful: the DNA matches TRBJ2-7 better. The CDR3 runs 15 residues. Per the germline V gene, CDR1 is SGHVS and CDR2 is FQNEAQ. The CDR3 loop reads CASSLVRGSSYEQYF. CDR3 DNA: TGTGCCAGCAGCTTAGTAAGGGGCTCCTCCTACGAGCAGTACTTC.

This rearrangement joins TRBV9 to TRBJ2-7, with D perhaps TRBD2 (5 bases). Per germline, CDR1 SGDLS and CDR2 YYNGEE. The CDR3 runs to 15 residues. Between the trimmed V and J ends, which lost 3 bases and 2 bases, there was a span of 15 bases. The CDR3 spells CASSALGSGPYEQYF. The CDR3 DNA reads TGTGCCAGCAGCGCCCTGGGCAGCGGACCCTACGAGCAGTACTTC.